This TCR beta chain was found in a study of prognosis after radiotherapy for stage I lung cancer. Study-level background: In total, around 13 men and 6 women took part as patients, aged 53 to 84 with a median of roughly 70 years.

Turning to this clonotype: Its antigen is undetermined.

This CDR3 is 16 amino acids long. V was pared by 4 bases and J by 4 bases, with 14 bases between. Germline lookup yields CDR1 MNHEY and CDR2 SMNVEV (reference sequence). Multiplex PCR, run in two rounds, amplified TCR beta CDR3 from genomic DNA. Used in first-round PCR were primers specific to each TRBV and TRBJ gene. TCRdb independently ran MiXCR on the multiplex PCR reads; one entry per CDR3 protein. This sample has about 23,000 distinct CDR3 sequences, with 43% found just once. Study-level findings and limits: Gene usage, both TRBV and TRBJ, reportedly differed between patients with metastases and patients without them.

This material consisted of PBMCs, taken before or after stereotactic body radiation therapy (not recorded which). This chain joins TRBV27 and TRBJ1-6; maybe TRBD1 (6 bases). This sequence originates from a donor over 45 with non-small cell lung cancer. The CDR3 protein is CASSSRNRVYNSPLHF. The CDR3, as DNA: TGTGCCAGCAGTTCCAGAAACAGGGTTTATAATTCACCCCTCCACTTT.